Below are 17 T cell receptor beta chains sequenced from a single sample in a study of cytomegalovirus exposure and HLA in healthy donors. PCR amplification relied on 60 Vbeta primers (plus 13 Jbeta primers). Produced via immunoSEQ multiplex PCR; TCRdb's table is partial and in-frame only. This table holds roughly 180,000 clones, around 74% found once. The sequenced sample was PBMCs. All receptors come from a male donor in good health and CMV-seronegative.

The V gene is TRBV7-3, the J gene TRBJ2-1; 8 nucleotides line up with TRBD2. The CDR3 consists of 16 residues. V lost 0 bases, J lost 7 bases, and 8 bases stayed unmatched. The germline V gene has CDR1 SGHTA and CDR2 FQGTGA. The CDR3 region is CASSLTRSGRLNEQFF. The CDR3 coding sequence is TGTGCCAGCAGCTTAACAAGGAGCGGGAGACTTAATGAGCAGTTCTTC.

The V call is TRBV5-6, the J call TRBJ1-3; D ambiguous. Deletions cut 2 bases from V and 2 bases from J, with 11 bases between. Germline CDR1 is SGHDT and CDR2 is YYEEEE. The CDR3 loop spans 15 amino acids. CDR3 sequence reads: CASSFSPGAGNTIYF. The DNA of the CDR3 is TGTGCCAGCAGCTTTTCTCCGGGAGCTGGAAACACCATATATTTT.

The chain uses TRBV7-9 and TRBJ2-1; 9 positions agree with TRBD2. V lost 5 bases to trimming and J lost 4 bases; unmatched junction nucleotides: 6. Per the germline V gene, CDR1 is SEHNR and CDR2 is FQNEAQ (reference sequence). The length of the CDR3 is 15 residues. DNA of the CDR3: TGTGCCAGCAGCCCCGGGACTAGCATTTACAATGAGCAGTTCTTC. Residues: CASSPGTSIYNEQFF. Filled out from reference TRBV7-9 and TRBJ2-1, the complete variable domain reads DTGVSQNPRHKITKRGQNVTFRCDPISEHNRLYWYRQTLGQGPEFLTYFQNEAQLEKSRLLSDRFSAERPKGSFSTLEIQRTEQGDSAMYLCASSPGTSIYNEQFFGPGTRLTVL.

This rearrangement joins TRBV28 to TRBJ2-1; 10 bases line up with TRBD2. Per germline, CDR1 MDHEN and CDR2 SYDVKM. Losses at the gene ends were 6 bases for V and 6 bases for J; bases not matched to a gene: 8. CDR3 length equals 15 residues. CDR3 sequence: CASRIAGGDVNEQFF. In DNA, the CDR3 is TGTGCCAGCAGAATAGCGGGAGGTGATGTCAATGAGCAGTTCTTC.

This clone was counted a few times. This chain connects TRBV9 to TRBJ2-5; TRBD1 is a possible D gene (5 bases). The CDR3 is 12 amino acids. Trimming removed 0 bases from V and 9 bases from J, with 9 bases in between. Per the germline V gene, CDR1 is SGDLS and CDR2 is YYNGEE. This chain's CDR3 is CASSVDKGAQYF. The CDR3 bases are TGTGCCAGCAGCGTAGATAAAGGGGCCCAGTACTTC.

The chain uses TRBV27 and TRBJ1-2; the match to TRBD1 covers 7 bases. The V segment lost 5 bases and the J segment 8 bases; nucleotides outside the gene matches: 14. CDR3 length equals 15 residues. Germline V gene lookup returns CDR1 MNHEY and CDR2 SMNVEV (reference sequence). The CDR3 here is CASSLAQGVQKGYTF. For the CDR3, the DNA is TGTGCCAGCAGTCTCGCCCAGGGGGTTCAGAAAGGCTACACCTTC.

The chain couples TRBV4-1 to TRBJ1-3, with D possibly matching TRBD1 (6 bases). V was shortened by 0 bases and J by 3 bases, with 9 bases between the two germline ends. The CDR3 extends over 15 amino acids. Germline-derived CDR1 and CDR2 are MGHRA and YSYEKL. The CDR3 coding sequence is TGCGCCAGCAGCCAAGATCAAGGGGGTGGAAACACCATATATTTT. It encodes CASSQDQGGGNTIYF.

The rearrangement uses TRBV6-5 and TRBJ2-1; no clear D gene. CDR1 and CDR2 from the germline V gene are MNHEY and SVGAGI. Trimming took 5 bases from V and 3 from J, leaving 5 bases between them. The CDR3 is 12 amino acids. Written as DNA, the CDR3 is TGTGCCAGCAGTCGAGGCTACAATGAGCAGTTCTTC. It codes for CASSRGYNEQFF.

The chain links TRBV5-1 to TRBJ2-3; 9 nucleotides align to TRBD1. This CDR3 has 16 residues. The junction had 8 bases not matched to a gene; V was cut back by 0 bases and J by 6 bases. Per germline, CDR1 SGHRS and CDR2 YFSETQ. CDR3 nucleotide sequence: TGCGCCAGCAGCTTGGGGGTGGGACAGGGCATTGATACGCAGTATTTT. Translation: CASSLGVGQGIDTQYF. The whole variable domain, remainder taken from reference TRBV5-1 and TRBJ2-3, is KAGVTQTPRYLIKTRGQQVTLSCSPISGHRSVSWYQQTPGQGLQFLFEYFSETQRNKGNFPGRFSGRQFSNSRSEMNVSTLELGDSALYLCASSLGVGQGIDTQYFGPGTRLTVL.

This clone has only a few counts. The chain links TRBV28 to TRBJ1-5; D is ambiguous. The CDR3 consists of 12 residues. Germline CDR1 and CDR2: MDHEN and SYDVKM. The V gene lost 1 base and the J gene lost 5 bases, with 3 bases spanning the gap. CDR3 DNA sequence: TGTGCCAGCAGTTTATCTCATCAGCCCCAGCATTTT. It yields the protein CASSLSHQPQHF.

This CDR3 reads CAISEGTSTYEQYF. As DNA, the CDR3 is TGTGCCATCAGTGAGGGGACATCGACCTACGAGCAGTACTTC. V usage is TRBV10-3 and J usage is TRBJ2-7, with D tentatively TRBD1 (6 bases). V dropped 2 bases and J dropped 2 bases, with 10 bases sitting between them. The CDR3 is 14 amino acids. Germline loops: CDR1 ENHRY, CDR2 SYGVKD.

This clone was seen only once. The V gene is TRBV15, the J gene TRBJ2-1, with 9 bases identical to TRBD1. Per germline, CDR1 LNHNV and CDR2 YYDKDF (reference sequence). The trim removed 3 bases at V and 1 base at J, leaving 1 base unmatched. CDR3 size: 15 residues. In DNA form, the CDR3 reads TGTGCCACCAGCAGGACAGGGGGTTCCTACAATGAGCAGTTCTTC. It encodes CATSRTGGSYNEQFF.

The J gene is TRBJ2-1, the V gene TRBV11-2, with 7 bases that match TRBD2. CDR1 and CDR2 from the germline V gene are SGHAT and FQNNGV. The CDR3 sequence is 16 residues long. The V segment lost 3 bases and the J segment 4 bases; nucleotides outside the gene matches: 9. CDR3 coding DNA: TGTGCCAGCAGCTTCGCTAGCGGCGCACATTACAATGAGCAGTTCTTC. Amino acid sequence: CASSFASGAHYNEQFF.

A few counts support this clone. The J gene is TRBJ1-6, the V gene TRBV4-1; no clear D gene. The CDR3 length is 18 residues. V lost 2 bases and J lost 0, with 14 bases in between. From germline, CDR1 is MGHRA and CDR2 YSYEKL. DNA for the CDR3: TGCGCCAGCAGCCAACTGACCGCGGTCGGCTCCTATAATTCACCCCTCCACTTT. Residues: CASSQLTAVGSYNSPLHF.

The genes are TRBV28 and TRBJ1-3; 7 bases match TRBD1. This CDR3 has 16 residues. Germline CDR1 is MDHEN and CDR2 is SYDVKM. Germline trimming cut 8 bases from V and 0 bases from J; bases unmatched to any gene: 10. CDR3 protein: CASGRQGYYSGNTIYF. CDR3 coding DNA: TGTGCCAGCGGACGACAGGGCTACTACTCTGGAAACACCATATATTTT.

In its sample, this clone was seen a few times. The rearrangement joins TRBV4-2 to TRBJ1-4, with D possibly TRBD1 on 5 matching bases. CDR1 is LGHNA and CDR2 is YNFKEQ in the germline V gene. The CDR3 is 16 amino acids. V was cut by 6 bases and J by 8 bases, with 22 bases left in between. The CDR3 here is CASSHPRQTVREKLFF. CDR3 DNA sequence: TGTGCCAGCAGTCATCCGAGACAGACCGTTAGGGAAAAACTGTTTTTT.

The rearrangement joins TRBV7-3 to TRBJ1-2; the match to TRBD1 covers 9 bases. V lost 2 bases to trimming and J lost 7 bases; unmatched junction nucleotides: 8. The germline V gene encodes CDR1 SGHTA and CDR2 FQGTGA. This CDR3 comprises 15 residues. The CDR3 DNA reads as TGTGCCAGCAGCTTACGGGGGCCGACAGGGGGTGGCTACACCTTC. It codes for CASSLRGPTGGGYTF.